Shown below are 12 T cell receptor beta chains from a single sample sequenced in a study of blood T cell repertoires in COVID-19 (dated by TCRdb to about 2020). The library came from the immunoSEQ multiplex PCR assay. TCRdb carries this immuneACCESS record with in-frame sequences only. Its versions omit some clonotypes, under half of them owing to an unresolved V gene in the studies checked, with the rest unexplained. The sample yields under 300,000 clones; about 81% were counted once. The leading ten clones occupy roughly 1.6% of the sample. The source material was peripheral blood. All receptors come from a human donor with COVID-19, enrolled during active disease. The donor label of this sample is uncertain.

This clone was seen a handful of times. The V and J genes are TRBV7-9 and TRBJ1-2, with D perhaps matching TRBD1 (6 bases). CDR3 length: 14 amino acids. Trimming removed 5 bases from V and 5 bases from J, with 15 bases in between. Germline V lookup: CDR1 SEHNR, CDR2 FQNEAQ (reference sequence). The CDR3 loop is CASSQLSTGYGYTF. DNA of the CDR3: TGTGCCAGCAGCCAACTCTCTACAGGGTATGGCTACACCTTC. Together with reference TRBV7-9 and TRBJ1-2, the CDR3 gives the full variable domain: DTGVSQNPRHKITKRGQNVTFRCDPISEHNRLYWYRQTLGQGPEFLTYFQNEAQLEKSRLLSDRFSAERPKGSFSTLEIQRTEQGDSAMYLCASSQLSTGYGYTFGSGTRLTVV.

V usage is TRBV30 and J usage is TRBJ2-7; no definite D call. Trimming cost V 0 bases and J 7 bases, with 7 bases left between them. Germline loops: CDR1 GTSNPN, CDR2 SVGIG (reference sequence). This CDR3 comprises 11 residues. The CDR3 protein is CAWSVLSEQYF. As DNA, the CDR3 is TGTGCCTGGAGTGTATTGAGTGAGCAGTACTTC. The complete variable domain, with remaining parts taken from reference TRBV30 and TRBJ2-7, reads SQTIHQWPATLVQPVGSPLSLECTVEGTSNPNLYWYRQAAGRGLQLLFYSVGIGQISSEVPQNLSASRPQDRQFILSSKKLLLSDSGFYLCAWSVLSEQYFGPGTRLTVT.

The chain is built from TRBV7-3 and TRBJ2-1, with 10 bases lining up with TRBD2. The CDR3 covers 18 residues. Germline V gene data show CDR1 as SGHTA and CDR2 as FQGTGA. With 0 bases clipped from V and 1 base from J, the junction kept 6 bases outside the gene matches. CDR3 coding DNA: TGTGCCAGCAGCTTAACCCTAGCGGGAGCGGGTTCCTACAATGAGCAGTTCTTC. This encodes CASSLTLAGAGSYNEQFF.

This clone was recorded once. This sequence joins TRBV21-1 and TRBJ2-1; the tabulated D call, TRBD1, remains unverified against the DNA. TRBV21-1 is a pseudogene locus. The CDR3 extends over 16 amino acids. The CDR3 DNA follows: TGTGCCAGCAGCAAAGCTGGCAGGTCCCTTGGCAATGAGCAGTTCTTC. Translating it yields CASSKAGRSLGNEQFF.

The chain recombines TRBV9 with TRBJ2-1, with TRBD2 matching over 15 bases. The CDR3 is made up of 16 amino acids. Germline CDR1 reads SGDLS; CDR2 reads YYNGEE. J lost 9 bases, V lost 3 bases, and 7 bases had no gene match. The CDR3 reads CASSARTSGRAGEQFF. CDR3 DNA: TGTGCCAGCAGCGCGCGGACTAGCGGGAGGGCCGGTGAGCAGTTCTTC.

The chain recombines TRBV7-9 with TRBJ1-1; the match to TRBD1 covers 9 bases. The V gene end was trimmed by 3 bases and the J gene end by 5 bases; junction bases not matched to a gene: 7. The CDR3 loop spans 15 amino acids. Germline V lookup: CDR1 SEHNR, CDR2 FQNEAQ (reference sequence). The CDR3: CASSFSGTGWTEAFF. The CDR3 DNA is TGTGCCAGCAGCTTTTCCGGGACAGGGTGGACTGAAGCTTTCTTT. Variable domain in full (rest from reference TRBV7-9 and TRBJ1-1): DTGVSQNPRHKITKRGQNVTFRCDPISEHNRLYWYRQTLGQGPEFLTYFQNEAQLEKSRLLSDRFSAERPKGSFSTLEIQRTEQGDSAMYLCASSFSGTGWTEAFFGQGTRLTVV.

This rearrangement joins TRBV12-3 or TRBV12-4 to TRBJ2-1, with D hard to call. The CDR3 is made up of 11 amino acids. V was pared by 5 bases and J by 10 bases, with 9 bases between. CDR3 sequence: CASSVVQEQFF. As DNA, the CDR3 is TGTGCCAGCAGTGTGGTACAGGAGCAGTTCTTC.

This sequence joins TRBV5-5 and TRBJ1-4; maybe TRBD1 (5 bases). The CDR3 extends over 15 amino acids. V was clipped by 3 bases and J by 0 bases, with 9 bases between them. Germline loops: CDR1 SGHKS, CDR2 YYEKEE (reference sequence). The CDR3 protein is CASSSTGTTNEKLFF. In DNA, the CDR3 is TGTGCCAGCAGCTCAACAGGAACAACTAATGAAAAACTGTTTTTT.

This chain joins TRBV6-6 and TRBJ1-1; D unresolved. CDR1 and CDR2 (germline): MNHNY, SVGAGI (reference sequence). Trimming cost V 6 bases and J 2 bases, with 16 bases left between them. This CDR3 comprises 15 residues. The CDR3 is CASSRALSVNTEAFF. For the CDR3, the DNA is TGTGCCAGCAGCCGCGCCCTCTCCGTAAACACTGAAGCTTTCTTT.

The V and J genes are TRBV19 and TRBJ1-6, with 7 bases matching TRBD1. Germline V lookup: CDR1 LNHDA, CDR2 SQIVND (reference sequence). This CDR3 region has 17 residues. V lost 3 bases to trimming and J lost 6 bases; unmatched junction nucleotides: 11. The CDR3 region is CASSMIFGTDINSPLHF. CDR3 nucleotides: TGTGCCAGTAGTATGATTTTCGGGACAGACATTAATTCACCCCTCCACTTT.

This chain uses TRBV9 with TRBJ1-3; a possible D gene is TRBD1 (6 bases). The germline CDR1 and CDR2 sequences are SGDLS and YYNGEE. CDR3 length: 14 residues. V was cut by 4 bases and J by 4 bases, with 12 bases left in between. CDR3 coding DNA: TGTGCCAGCAGCACTCTTGGACAGGGAAACACCATATATTTT. Translation gives CASSTLGQGNTIYF. The variable domain in full, with the rest retrieved from reference TRBV9 and TRBJ1-3, is DSGVTQTPKHLITATGQRVTLRCSPRSGDLSVYWYQQSLDQGLQFLIQYYNGEERAKGNILERFSAQQFPDLHSELNLSSLELGDSALYFCASSTLGQGNTIYFGEGSWLTVV.

The chain joins TRBV9 to TRBJ2-1; possible D gene TRBD2, 6 bases. CDR3 length equals 14 residues. Trimming left V 4 bases short and J 5 bases short, with 13 bases between. Germline assignment: CDR1 SGDLS and CDR2 YYNGEE. The CDR3 reads CASSSRLGDNEQFF. The CDR3 coding sequence is TGTGCCAGCAGCTCGAGACTAGGGGACAATGAGCAGTTCTTC.